Listed below are T cell receptor beta chains from one sample, sequenced in a study of cytomegalovirus exposure and HLA in healthy donors. TCRdb's table, derived via immunoSEQ multiplex PCR, lists solely in-frame clones and lacks some. The sample holds more than 95,000 clones, 75% to 90% seen once. Sequencing was performed on PBMCs. These receptors originate from a woman aged 18-35 years in good health and CMV-seronegative. Both conserved end residues are part of each CDR3. A D gene is named only where the DNA matches it firmly.

v_gene	j_gene	d_gene	CDR3aa
TRBV28	TRBJ1-5	-	CASSLSGQSNQPQHF
TRBV6-1	TRBJ1-1	-	CASMAHTEAFF
TRBV5-1	TRBJ1-2	-	CASSFDSNYGYTF
TRBV5-4	TRBJ2-2	-	CASSLSGTNTGELFF
TRBV27	TRBJ1-2	-	CASSFKAGHGYTF
TRBV18	TRBJ2-7	-	CASSPAGTNNYEQYF
TRBV30	TRBJ2-1	TRBD1	CAWTQGDHNEQFF
TRBV28	TRBJ2-7	-	CAAAREPYEQYF
TRBV10-3	TRBJ1-4	TRBD1	CAISESGQGGRWEKLFF
TRBV28	TRBJ2-7	-	CASSLAGNAYEQYF
TRBV5-6	TRBJ1-2	-	CASRERQLPFNYGYTF
TRBV4-2	TRBJ2-1	TRBD2	CASSPSGWEREGWGEQFF
TRBV5-4	TRBJ2-5	-	CASSSGQHQETQYF
TRBV2	TRBJ2-4	TRBD2	CASGKLADENIQYF
TRBV9	TRBJ1-2	TRBD1	CASSGRDRVKGYTF
TRBV7-2	TRBJ2-5	-	CASSLAFQPGQETQYF
TRBV28	TRBJ1-5	-	CASSLGGARQPQHF
TRBV7-7	TRBJ2-5	-	CASSSEGPQYF
TRBV27	TRBJ2-7	-	CASSLANTYEQYF
TRBV18	TRBJ1-5	TRBD1	CASSPRQGFNQPQHF